This is a list of T cell receptor beta chains from one sample in a study of identical twins. TCRdb recomputed calls from the 5' RACE reads with MiXCR, one row per CDR3 protein. The profile covers approximately 630,000 distinct CDR3 sequences, with around 7.4% appearing a single time and about 1.5% taken by the ten largest. Another study also made use of these data, one on yellow fever vaccine responses in identical twins.

What was sequenced was PBMCs. The receptors were gathered from a woman aged 18-30 years in good health. The CDR3 runs from the conserved cysteine through the conserved F or W. A D gene is named only where the DNA matches it firmly. The size of a clone is reported for some rows only, either as once, few or many, or as a class for expanded clones.

abundance: .; v_gene: TRBV4-1; j_gene: TRBJ2-1; len: 14; d_gene: TRBD2; CDR3nt: TGCGCCAGCAGCCAAGATTTACTAGCGGGGGAGCAGTTCTTC; CDR3aa: CASSQDLLAGEQFF
abundance: .; v_gene: TRBV10-3; j_gene: TRBJ1-5; len: 15; d_gene: .; CDR3nt: TGTGCCATCAGTGAGTCGATAGTAAGCAATCAGCCCCAGCATTTT; CDR3aa: CAISESIVSNQPQHF
abundance: .; v_gene: TRBV3-1; j_gene: TRBJ2-5; len: 17; d_gene: TRBD2; CDR3nt: TGTGCCAGCAGCCAAGAAGGGGAGGGTACGGAATTAGAGACCCAGTACTTC; CDR3aa: CASSQEGEGTELETQYF
abundance: few; v_gene: TRBV19; j_gene: TRBJ2-5; len: 14; d_gene: .; CDR3nt: TGTGCCAGTAGTATCAGTGGACCTCAAGAGACCCAGTACTTC; CDR3aa: CASSISGPQETQYF
abundance: few; v_gene: TRBV7-9; j_gene: TRBJ2-3; len: 13; d_gene: .; CDR3nt: TGTGCCACTGGGGTAGGACGAACCGATACGCAGTATTTT; CDR3aa: CATGVGRTDTQYF
abundance: .; v_gene: TRBV20-1; j_gene: TRBJ2-3; len: 14; d_gene: TRBD2; CDR3nt: TGCAGTGCCATCGGACTAGTCGGCCCAGATACGCAGTATTTT; CDR3aa: CSAIGLVGPDTQYF
abundance: many; v_gene: TRBV15; j_gene: TRBJ1-1; len: 14; d_gene: .; CDR3nt: TGTGCCACCAGCTCCATCCTCGGGGGCACTGAAGCTTTCTTT; CDR3aa: CATSSILGGTEAFF
abundance: .; v_gene: TRBV5-1; j_gene: TRBJ2-7; len: 17; d_gene: TRBD2; CDR3nt: TGCGCCAGCACCCAGGACCTAGCGGGAAAATCGACCTACGAGCAGTACTTC; CDR3aa: CASTQDLAGKSTYEQYF
abundance: .; v_gene: TRBV7-8; j_gene: TRBJ2-1; len: 13; d_gene: .; CDR3nt: TGTGCCAGCACCGAGGGGATCTACAATGAGCAGTTCTTC; CDR3aa: CASTEGIYNEQFF
abundance: .; v_gene: TRBV7-6; j_gene: TRBJ1-6; len: 16; d_gene: .; CDR3nt: TGTGCCAGCAGCCCCCGGGACGGACATTCTAATTCACCCCTCCACTTT; CDR3aa: CASSPRDGHSNSPLHF
abundance: few; v_gene: TRBV20-1; j_gene: TRBJ2-2; len: 14; d_gene: TRBD2; CDR3nt: TGCAGTGCTAGGACTAGCGGGAGGACCGGGGAGCTGTTTTTT; CDR3aa: CSARTSGRTGELFF
abundance: .; v_gene: TRBV7-9; j_gene: TRBJ2-5; len: 14; d_gene: .; CDR3nt: TGTGCCAGCAGCTTTGCCCGGGCCGTCGAGACCCAGTACTTC; CDR3aa: CASSFARAVETQYF
abundance: many; v_gene: TRBV15; j_gene: TRBJ2-2; len: 18; d_gene: .; CDR3nt: TGTGCCACCAGCAGAGATAGTACATCAGCGGGGAACACCGGGGAGCTGTTTTTT; CDR3aa: CATSRDSTSAGNTGELFF
abundance: .; v_gene: TRBV14; j_gene: TRBJ2-1; len: 13; d_gene: .; CDR3nt: TGTGCCAGCAGCCTCAAAGGGGAAAGAAAGCAGTTCTTC; CDR3aa: CASSLKGERKQFF
abundance: few; v_gene: TRBV28; j_gene: TRBJ2-1; len: 15; d_gene: .; CDR3nt: TGTGCCAGCAGTTTGCCGGTGGGTTCGGGGAATGAGCAGTTCTTC; CDR3aa: CASSLPVGSGNEQFF
abundance: .; v_gene: TRBV5-6; j_gene: TRBJ2-2; len: 13; d_gene: .; CDR3nt: TGTGCCAGCAGCTTTGAGGGCACCGGGGAGCTGTTTTTT; CDR3aa: CASSFEGTGELFF
abundance: .; v_gene: TRBV20-1; j_gene: TRBJ2-3; len: 12; d_gene: .; CDR3nt: TGCAGTGCTAGAGTAAATACAGATACGCAGTATTTT; CDR3aa: CSARVNTDTQYF
abundance: .; v_gene: TRBV6-1; j_gene: TRBJ1-5; len: 13; d_gene: .; CDR3nt: TGTGCCAGCAGTCCCAACAACAATCAGCCCCAGCATTTT; CDR3aa: CASSPNNNQPQHF
abundance: few; v_gene: TRBV2; j_gene: TRBJ2-1; len: 12; d_gene: .; CDR3nt: TGTGCCAGCAGATACCCCGGCAGGGCCCCTCCCTTC; CDR3aa: CASRYPGRAPPF
abundance: .; v_gene: TRBV6-2/TRBV6-3; j_gene: TRBJ2-1; len: 14; d_gene: .; CDR3nt: TGTGCCAGCAGACCCCTCGGGGACTACAATGAGCAGTTCTTC; CDR3aa: CASRPLGDYNEQFF
abundance: .; v_gene: TRBV6-1; j_gene: TRBJ2-7; len: 14; d_gene: .; CDR3nt: TGTGCCAGCAGACCGGGCCACAGCTCCTACGAGCAGTACTTC; CDR3aa: CASRPGHSSYEQYF
abundance: many; v_gene: TRBV20-1; j_gene: TRBJ2-1; len: 17; d_gene: .; CDR3nt: TGCAGTGCTGCCACCCCTCTACTGAGCGGAGCTTACAATGAGCAGTTCTTC; CDR3aa: CSAATPLLSGAYNEQFF
abundance: few; v_gene: TRBV12-3/TRBV12-4; j_gene: TRBJ2-2; len: 13; d_gene: .; CDR3nt: TGTGCTGGTGGGAAATCCAACACCGGGGAGCTGTTTTTT; CDR3aa: CAGGKSNTGELFF
abundance: .; v_gene: TRBV20-1; j_gene: TRBJ1-4; len: 13; d_gene: .; CDR3nt: TGCAGTGCTAGTGGGGGCAAAGAAGAAAAACTGTTTTTT; CDR3aa: CSASGGKEEKLFF
abundance: .; v_gene: TRBV12-3/TRBV12-4; j_gene: TRBJ1-2; len: 13; d_gene: TRBD1; CDR3nt: TGTGCCAGCACCTCGACAGGGGGCTATGGCTACACCTTC; CDR3aa: CASTSTGGYGYTF
abundance: many; v_gene: TRBV20-1; j_gene: TRBJ2-1; len: 13; d_gene: .; CDR3nt: TGCAGTGCTAGAAGGGAAGCCTACAATGAGCAGTTCTTC; CDR3aa: CSARREAYNEQFF
abundance: many; v_gene: TRBV5-1; j_gene: TRBJ1-5; len: 15; d_gene: .; CDR3nt: TGCGCCAGCAGCTTGGACGACAGCAGCAATCAGCCCCAGCATTTT; CDR3aa: CASSLDDSSNQPQHF
abundance: .; v_gene: TRBV12-3/TRBV12-4; j_gene: TRBJ1-6; len: 15; d_gene: TRBD1; CDR3nt: TGTGCCAGCAGGACGACAGGGGACTATAATTCACCCCTCCACTTT; CDR3aa: CASRTTGDYNSPLHF
abundance: .; v_gene: TRBV20-1; j_gene: TRBJ2-5; len: 11; d_gene: .; CDR3nt: TGCAGTGCCCAGCGCACGGAGACCCAGTACTTC; CDR3aa: CSAQRTETQYF
abundance: many; v_gene: TRBV27; j_gene: TRBJ1-5; len: 16; d_gene: TRBD1; CDR3nt: TGTGCCAGCAGTTTTACGGGACAGGGGACGGGGGGTCCCCAGCATTTT; CDR3aa: CASSFTGQGTGGPQHF
abundance: many; v_gene: TRBV20-1; j_gene: TRBJ2-4; len: 17; d_gene: TRBD2; CDR3nt: TGCAGTGCTAGAGATTCCCGCCGACTAGCGGTCAAAAACATTCAGTACTTC; CDR3aa: CSARDSRRLAVKNIQYF
abundance: .; v_gene: TRBV28; j_gene: TRBJ2-6; len: 17; d_gene: .; CDR3nt: TGTGCAACGACCCTAAGGGGGGGGCCCTCTGGGGCCAACGTCCTGACTTTC; CDR3aa: CATTLRGGPSGANVLTF
abundance: many; v_gene: TRBV10-3; j_gene: TRBJ2-7; len: 16; d_gene: TRBD2; CDR3nt: TGTGCCATCAGTGAATCTGAGCTAGCGGGAGTGGGAGAGCAGTACTTC; CDR3aa: CAISESELAGVGEQYF
abundance: few; v_gene: TRBV20-1; j_gene: TRBJ1-1; len: 14; d_gene: .; CDR3nt: TGCAGTGCTAAGTATCGGGATCTGAACACTGAAGCTTTCTTT; CDR3aa: CSAKYRDLNTEAFF
abundance: few; v_gene: TRBV28; j_gene: TRBJ2-3; len: 14; d_gene: TRBD1; CDR3nt: TGTGCCACCAGGACAGGGGCCACCTCCGGTACGCAGTATTTT; CDR3aa: CATRTGATSGTQYF
abundance: .; v_gene: TRBV9; j_gene: TRBJ2-5; len: 14; d_gene: .; CDR3nt: TGTGCCAGCAGCGTAGGAGGACTAAAAGAGACCCAGTACTTC; CDR3aa: CASSVGGLKETQYF
abundance: .; v_gene: TRBV12-3/TRBV12-4; j_gene: TRBJ2-7; len: 13; d_gene: TRBD1; CDR3nt: TGTGCCAGCAGTTTAAAGGGGGCCGACGAGCAGTACTTC; CDR3aa: CASSLKGADEQYF
abundance: .; v_gene: TRBV27; j_gene: TRBJ2-3; len: 15; d_gene: TRBD2; CDR3nt: TGTGCCAGCACCGTAGCGGGAGTGTTGACCGATACGCAGTATTTT; CDR3aa: CASTVAGVLTDTQYF
abundance: many; v_gene: TRBV20-1; j_gene: TRBJ1-1; len: 15; d_gene: .; CDR3nt: TGCAGTGCTGCAGTAGCGAGGACAGCGAACACTGAAGCTTTCTTT; CDR3aa: CSAAVARTANTEAFF
abundance: .; v_gene: TRBV5-6; j_gene: TRBJ2-5; len: 15; d_gene: .; CDR3nt: TGTGCCAGCAGTTCTGGGTCGGCCGGGGCCGGGACCCAGTACTTC; CDR3aa: CASSSGSAGAGTQYF